This entry concerns a single T cell receptor beta chain. Its specificity is unknown. The CDR3 sequence is 10 residues long. The germline V and J ends were trimmed by 7 bases and 7 bases, with 8 bases remaining between them. Per the germline V gene, CDR1 is DFQATT and CDR2 is SNEGSKA (reference sequence). Here immunoSEQ multiplex PCR was the method, and the copy in TCRdb shows in-frame clones only, minus some. The data hold about 73,000 clones, with about 90% observed a single time. These data are taken from a study of cytomegalovirus exposure and HLA in healthy donors. On the study more broadly: Later, an analysis reported that the roughly 120 validation repertoires had used the same platform as the 500 to 750 first-cohort repertoires. The study, taken as a whole, reports: As was reported, the classifier diagnosed cytomegalovirus status with high specificity and sensitivity. A few of the chains that were CMV-associated were confirmed in vitro to be specific for CMV antigens.

The sample comprised PBMCs. The sequence derives from a woman aged 18-29 years in good health and CMV-seropositive. V is TRBV20-1 and J is TRBJ2-1; D is uncertain. CDR3 residues: CSVERNEQFF. CDR3 coding DNA: TGCAGTGTAGAGAGGAATGAGCAGTTCTTC.